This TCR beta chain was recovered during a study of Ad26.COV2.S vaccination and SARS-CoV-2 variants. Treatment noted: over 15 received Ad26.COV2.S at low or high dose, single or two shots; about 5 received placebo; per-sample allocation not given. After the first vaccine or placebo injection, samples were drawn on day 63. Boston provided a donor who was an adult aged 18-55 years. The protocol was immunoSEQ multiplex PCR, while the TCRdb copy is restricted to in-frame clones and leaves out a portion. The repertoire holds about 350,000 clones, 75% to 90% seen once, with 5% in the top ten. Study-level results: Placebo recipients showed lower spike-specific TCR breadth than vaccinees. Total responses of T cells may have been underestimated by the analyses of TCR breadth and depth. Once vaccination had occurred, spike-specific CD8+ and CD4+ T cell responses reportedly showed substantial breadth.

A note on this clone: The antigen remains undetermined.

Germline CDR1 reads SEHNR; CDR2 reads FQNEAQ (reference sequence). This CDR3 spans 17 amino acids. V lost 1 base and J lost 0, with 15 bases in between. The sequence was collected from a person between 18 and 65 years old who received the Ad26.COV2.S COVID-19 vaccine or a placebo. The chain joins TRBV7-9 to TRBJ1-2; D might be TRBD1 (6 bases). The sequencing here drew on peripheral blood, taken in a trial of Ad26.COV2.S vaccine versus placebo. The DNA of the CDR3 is TGTGCCAGCAGCTTAGGAGGAGGGACAACAGCTAACTATGGCTACACCTTC. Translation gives CASSLGGGTTANYGYTF.